Following are 30 T cell receptor beta chains from one sample sequenced in a study of T cells expressing NK-cell markers (dated by TCRdb to 2020 to 2021). The protocol used for the library was 5' RACE. The data were produced on an Illumina HiSeq 2000. TCRdb reprocessed the reads, so every CDR3 protein sequence counts as one entry and DNA is not shown. This sample's records show roughly 180,000 distinct CDR3 sequences. Roughly a fifth of the sample comes from the top ten. What was sequenced was blood T cells: a sorted CD56 or NKG2C T cell subset, CD4+ or CD8+ T cells, or bulk PBMC T cells (not recorded which). These receptors came from a man between 18 and 69 years old in good health.

The rearrangement links TRBV27 to TRBJ2-3. From germline, CDR1 is MNHEY and CDR2 SMNVEV (reference sequence). This CDR3 is built from 13 residues. CDR3: CASSWMVTDTQYF.

The chain combines TRBV9 with TRBJ2-7; checking the TCRdb D call of TRBD1 is not possible without DNA. The V gene's germline CDR1 is SGDLS and CDR2 YYNGEE. CDR3 size: 15 residues. The CDR3 loop reads CASSSGQGPDYEQYF.

The V call is TRBV24-1, the J call TRBJ2-1. Germline-derived CDR1 and CDR2 are KGHDR and SFDVKD. This CDR3 is 13 amino acids long. The CDR3 sequence: CATSAGRDNEQFF.

The chain carries TRBV9 and TRBJ1-3; TCRdb designates TRBD1, a call that cannot be tested without DNA. CDR1 SGDLS and CDR2 YYNGEE come from the germline V gene. This CDR3 is built from 13 residues. Here the CDR3 reads CASRGGSGNTIYF.

The chain recombines TRBV7-8 with TRBJ2-7; as DNA is missing, the TRBD1 call by TCRdb cannot be tested. The CDR3 loop spans 16 amino acids. Per the germline V gene, CDR1 is SGHVS and CDR2 is FQNEAQ. CDR3 protein: CASSQPQGLSSYEQYF.

This rearrangement joins TRBV6-1 to TRBJ2-1; as DNA is missing, the TRBD2 call by TCRdb cannot be tested. Looked up from germline, CDR1 is MNHNS and CDR2 is SASEGT. The CDR3 is made up of 12 amino acids. CDR3 sequence reads: CASIHSGGKQFF.

The genes are TRBV21-1 and TRBJ2-7; TCRdb's D gene call, TRBD2, goes unchecked for lack of DNA. TRBV21-1 is a pseudogene. There are 16 residues in the CDR3. CDR3 sequence reads: CASSKVVPGLGLEQYF.

The chain recombines TRBV5-5 with TRBJ1-4; TCRdb outputs TRBD1, but without DNA this stays unchecked. The CDR3 contains 15 residues. The germline V gene has CDR1 SGHKS and CDR2 YYEKEE (reference sequence). Here the CDR3 reads CASSPIGDRVEKLFF.

The gene calls are TRBV9 and TRBJ2-3; TCRdb designates TRBD2, a call that cannot be tested without DNA. Germline lookup yields CDR1 SGDLS and CDR2 YYNGEE. The CDR3 has 17 amino acids. Here the CDR3 reads CASSPEASGGSTDTQYF.

V gene TRBV24-1 combines with J gene TRBJ2-1; TCRdb selects TRBD2, and the lack of DNA leaves this call unchecked. The CDR3 is 19 amino acids. Per germline, CDR1 KGHDR and CDR2 SFDVKD. The CDR3 is CATSDPGLAGGHSYNEQFF.

This chain connects TRBV2 to TRBJ1-4; the D gene TCRdb calls, TRBD1, cannot be checked with no DNA. This CDR3 spans 18 amino acids. Germline V gene data show CDR1 as SNHLY and CDR2 as FYNNEI. This CDR3 is CASSSLRDRDATNEKLFF.

The chain couples TRBV6-1 to TRBJ2-1; TCRdb picks TRBD1, but there is no DNA to check that call. Germline CDR1 MNHNS, CDR2 SASEGT. The CDR3 extends over 16 amino acids. CDR3 region: CASSAGTGGLYNEQFF.

The gene calls are TRBV5-1 and TRBJ2-3; the TRBD1 assignment by TCRdb is unverifiable without DNA. This CDR3 region has 17 residues. The germline gives CDR1 SGHRS, CDR2 YFSETQ. The CDR3 protein is CASSLHPGGVWKDTQYF.

V gene TRBV19 combines with J gene TRBJ1-1. Germline V gene data show CDR1 as LNHDA and CDR2 as SQIVND (reference sequence). The CDR3 totals 14 residues. CDR3 loop: CASSINREATEAFF.

V gene TRBV2 combines with J gene TRBJ2-2; the TRBD2 assignment by TCRdb is unverifiable without DNA. This CDR3 has 14 residues. CDR1 is SNHLY, CDR2 FYNNEI, per germline. The CDR3 region is CASSMAGTTGELFF.

V is TRBV20-1 and J is TRBJ2-1; TCRdb returns TRBD1, unconfirmable since there is no DNA. Per the germline V gene, CDR1 is DFQATT and CDR2 is SNEGSKA (reference sequence). The CDR3 has 13 amino acids. CDR3 protein: CSAPTGFSNEQFF.

V and J are TRBV6-5 and TRBJ2-4; TCRdb names TRBD1, which stays unverified in the absence of DNA. This CDR3 comprises 15 residues. Germline CDR1 reads MNHEY; CDR2 reads SVGAGI. CDR3: CASSFEGADKNIQYF.

This chain connects TRBV11-2 to TRBJ2-5; absent DNA, TCRdb's TRBD2 call cannot be checked. The CDR3 is 20 residues long. CDR1 SGHAT and CDR2 FQNNGV come from the germline V gene. The CDR3 is CASSLDHPGLAGAVQETQYF.

This chain connects TRBV19 to TRBJ2-5. Germline V lookup: CDR1 LNHDA, CDR2 SQIVND (reference sequence). CDR3 size: 14 residues. CDR3 protein: CASSNWGDQETQYF.

This chain connects TRBV6-1 to TRBJ2-5; the D call from TCRdb, TRBD2, cannot be confirmed without DNA. The CDR3 extends over 14 amino acids. From germline, CDR1 is MNHNS and CDR2 SASEGT. The CDR3 reads CASSPSGRTETQYF.

This chain connects TRBV11-2 to TRBJ2-2; TCRdb's D gene call, TRBD2, goes unchecked for lack of DNA. Germline V gene data show CDR1 as SGHAT and CDR2 as FQNNGV. The CDR3 contains 17 residues. CDR3 amino acids: CASSRTSGGAYTGELFF.

The chain recombines TRBV3-1 with TRBJ1-2; TCRdb indicates TRBD1, and absent DNA this call remains unverified. This CDR3 contains 14 residues. Per the germline V gene, CDR1 is LGHDT and CDR2 is YNNKEL (reference sequence). Here the CDR3 reads CASSGLGQDYGYTF.

The J gene is TRBJ1-2, the V gene TRBV9. The CDR3 covers 15 residues. The V gene's germline CDR1 is SGDLS and CDR2 YYNGEE. CDR3: CASSPFEATNYGYTF.

V usage is TRBV4-2 and J usage is TRBJ2-5; TCRdb gives TRBD1 as the D gene, but with no DNA this cannot be confirmed. The CDR3 has 15 residues. CDR1 and CDR2 (germline): LGHNA, YNFKEQ. The CDR3 reads CASSQDRGGQETQYF.

The rearrangement uses TRBV2 and TRBJ2-3. Germline values: CDR1 SNHLY, CDR2 FYNNEI. This CDR3 has 13 residues. The CDR3 loop reads CASEWSGTDTQYF.

This rearrangement joins TRBV10-3 to TRBJ2-1; checking the TCRdb D call of TRBD1 is not possible without DNA. Germline assignment: CDR1 ENHRY and CDR2 SYGVKD. This CDR3 is 17 amino acids long. The CDR3 loop reads CAISDAEGGGAGDEQFF.

The chain combines TRBV19 with TRBJ1-1. Germline V gene data show CDR1 as LNHDA and CDR2 as SQIVND (reference sequence). This CDR3 has 14 residues. This CDR3 reads CASSIRPGDTEAFF.

The CDR3 region is CASSQVLRGVSEQFF. The chain recombines TRBV4-1 with TRBJ2-1; TCRdb reports TRBD1, a call that lacks DNA to check it against. CDR3 length: 15 residues. Looked up from germline, CDR1 is MGHRA and CDR2 is YSYEKL.

The V and J genes are TRBV7-9 and TRBJ1-1; as DNA is missing, the TRBD1 call by TCRdb cannot be tested. The germline gives CDR1 SEHNR, CDR2 FQNEAQ (reference sequence). The CDR3 length is 17 residues. This CDR3 reads CASSLGSVGGAKAEAFF.

The chain uses TRBV2 and TRBJ2-5; TCRdb's D call of TRBD2 is untestable without DNA. This CDR3 comprises 15 residues. Germline loops: CDR1 SNHLY, CDR2 FYNNEI. CDR3: CASSRRDRMQETQYF.